This TCR beta chain came from a study of a mutant IDH1 vaccine in newly diagnosed glioma. Time point described: week 23, last vaccination. The investigators gave 300 ug of mutant IDH1 20-mer peptide in each vaccine dose, together with topical imiquimod. Clones were read by immunoSEQ multiplex PCR, and TCRdb kept only the in-frame ones, dropping some. Among tens of thousands of clones, about 75% were seen once, and the ten largest hold about 5%. Trimming cost V 4 bases and J 4 bases; bases outside gene matches: 16. The CDR3 has 18 amino acids. Germline V CDR1 and CDR2: PRHDT, FYEKMQ (reference sequence). A remark on this clone: Its antigen is as yet unknown.

The receptor was derived from a man in his fifties or sixties with glioma. The chain joins TRBV13 to TRBJ2-7, with 10 nucleotides matching TRBD2. Sequencing used PBMCs, obtained from a glioma patient whose treatment included an IDH1 peptide vaccine. This CDR3 is CASSSPPTGTSESYEQYF. For the CDR3, the DNA is TGTGCCAGCAGCTCACCTCCAACCGGGACTAGCGAGTCTTACGAGCAGTACTTC. The full variable domain, completed using reference TRBV13 and TRBJ2-7, is AAGVIQSPRHLIKEKRETATLKCYPIPRHDTVYWYQQGPGQDPQFLISFYEKMQSDKGSIPDRFSAQQFSDYHSELNMSSLELGDSALYFCASSSPPTGTSESYEQYFGPGTRLTVT.